A selection of T cell receptor beta chains follows, all from one sample in a study of T cells in Graves' hyperthyroidism and ophthalmopathy. TCRdb re-called the multiplex PCR reads with MiXCR, one entry per CDR3 protein. Seen here are hundreds of thousands of distinct CDR3 sequences, less than 15% observed once, and the top ten hold roughly 13%. The specimen was blood. The origin of the receptors is a woman aged 40 to 50 with Graves' hyperthyroidism. CDR3s include the opening cysteine and the closing phenylalanine or tryptophan. D genes are given only for firm matches. Where a row states a size, it is once, few, many or the class of an expanded clone; other rows omit it.

many	TRBV6-5	TRBJ2-3	.	CASSYAQRTSTDTQYF	TGTGCCAGCAGTTACGCCCAGCGGACCAGCACAGATACGCAGTATTTT
many	TRBV3-1	TRBJ2-2	.	CASSQEPGPDTGELFF	TGTGCCAGCAGCCAAGAACCGGGGCCGGACACCGGGGAGCTGTTTTTT
many	TRBV28	TRBJ2-5	TRBD1	CASSVTGLAETQYF	TGTGCCAGCAGTGTGACAGGGTTGGCGGAGACCCAGTACTTC
few	TRBV28	TRBJ1-3	.	CASSLSRGSGNTIYF	TGTGCCAGCAGTTTATCTCGCGGGTCAGGAAACACCATATATTTT
.	TRBV3-1	TRBJ2-3	TRBD2	CASSRGLAGDLSTDTQYF	TGTGCCAGCAGCCGAGGACTAGCGGGAGACCTGAGCACAGATACGCAGTATTTT
many	TRBV28	TRBJ2-2	TRBD2	CASNLPTSGSGTGELFF	TGTGCCAGCAACCTGCCGACTAGCGGGAGCGGAACCGGGGAGCTGTTTTTT
.	TRBV6-5	TRBJ1-1	.	CASSLDGTDTEAFF	TGTGCCAGCAGTTTGGACGGGACCGACACTGAAGCTTTCTTT
many	TRBV28	TRBJ1-1	.	CASSLLQGEAFF	TGTGCCAGCAGTTTACTTCAGGGGGAAGCTTTCTTT
many	TRBV18	TRBJ2-7	TRBD1	CASSPPNRGRLEQYF	TGTGCCAGCTCACCACCGAACAGGGGGAGGCTCGAGCAGTACTTC
.	TRBV25-1	TRBJ1-5	TRBD1	CASSAQGVGTNQPQHF	TGTGCCAGCAGTGCCCAGGGGGTCGGAACTAATCAGCCCCAGCATTTT